Shown below are 13 T cell receptor beta chains from a single sample sequenced in a study of coeliac disease. Sequencing was performed with immunoSEQ multiplex PCR; in TCRdb, only in-frame clones are kept and a portion is missing. Here the sample spans almost 4,000 clones, 50% to 60% being singletons. The specimen was lymphocytes from the gut lamina propria. The source is a man in his sixties or seventies without celiac disease.

The rearrangement links TRBV21-1 to TRBJ2-7; TRBD2, the table's D call, lacks a check against the DNA. TRBV21-1 is flagged as a pseudogene. This CDR3 is built from 12 residues. The CDR3 sequence is CASRRQWFEQYF. As DNA, the CDR3 is TGTGCCAGCAGGCGGCAATGGTTCGAGCAGTACTTC.

CDR3 bases: TGTGCCAGCAGTTTATACGGGGGGTCCTATAATTCACCCCTCCACTTT. Translated, it gives CASSLYGGSYNSPLHF. This chain connects TRBV28 to TRBJ1-6, with a tentative D call TRBD1 (5 bases). CDR3 length equals 16 residues. In germline, CDR1 is MDHEN, CDR2 SYDVKM. Trimming pared 1 base from V and 1 base from J, leaving 8 bases between.

The chain employs TRBV6-5 and TRBJ2-7; 8 nucleotides align to TRBD2. CDR1 is MNHEY and CDR2 is SVGAGI in the germline V gene. The length of the CDR3 is 15 residues. Trimming at V came to 8 bases and at J to 4 bases, leaving 13 bases not matched to a gene. CDR3 DNA sequence: TGTGCCAGCCGCCTGGGACGGGGGGGCCGATACGAGCAGTACTTC. This gives the protein CASRLGRGGRYEQYF.

This chain uses TRBV7-2 with TRBJ2-6; D unclear. Trimming stripped 5 bases from V and 0 bases from J, with 14 bases between. Germline lookup yields CDR1 SGHTA and CDR2 FQGNSA. CDR3 size: 17 residues. CDR3: CASSARGSSSGANVLTF. The CDR3 DNA sequence: TGTGCCAGCAGCGCACGCGGCTCAAGCTCTGGGGCCAACGTCCTGACTTTC. Filled out from reference TRBV7-2 and TRBJ2-6, the complete variable domain reads GAGVSQSPSNKVTEKGKDVELRCDPISGHTALYWYRQSLGQGLEFLIYFQGNSAPDKSGLPSDRFSAERTGGSVSTLTIQRTQQEDSAVYLCASSARGSSSGANVLTFGAGSRLTVL.

The chain employs TRBV13 and TRBJ2-7, with TRBD1 identical over 11 bases. Germline V gene sequence: CDR1 PRHDT, CDR2 FYEKMQ (reference sequence). This CDR3 is built from 15 residues. The junction had 4 bases not matched to a gene; V was cut back by 4 bases and J by 2 bases. The CDR3 DNA follows: TGTGCCAGCAGCTCGGAGGGACAGGGGGCCTACGAGCAGTACTTC. This gives the protein CASSSEGQGAYEQYF.

The chain uses TRBV7-9 and TRBJ2-7; the match to TRBD1 covers 8 bases. The CDR3 totals 13 residues. V lost 4 bases to trimming and J lost 6 bases; unmatched junction nucleotides: 5. Per germline, CDR1 SEHNR and CDR2 FQNEAQ (reference sequence). The CDR3 here is CASSWTGLLEQYF. For the CDR3, the DNA is TGTGCCAGCAGCTGGACAGGGTTACTCGAGCAGTACTTC. The variable domain in full, with the rest retrieved from reference TRBV7-9 and TRBJ2-7, is DTGVSQNPRHKITKRGQNVTFRCDPISEHNRLYWYRQTLGQGPEFLTYFQNEAQLEKSRLLSDRFSAERPKGSFSTLEIQRTEQGDSAMYLCASSWTGLLEQYFGPGTRLTVT.

This clone was observed a single time. The chain has TRBV2 and TRBJ2-7, with TRBD1 identical over 7 bases. CDR1 is SNHLY, CDR2 FYNNEI, per germline. V shed 4 bases, J shed 1 base, and the junction held 7 bases outside the gene matches. The length of the CDR3 is 15 residues. The CDR3 region has the DNA TGTGCCAGCAGTGCGGACAGGTTAGGATCCTACGAGCAGTACTTC. It encodes CASSADRLGSYEQYF.

The rearrangement joins TRBV9 to TRBJ2-6; tentatively, D is TRBD1 (6 bases). V was pared by 1 base and J by 0 bases, with 14 bases between. This CDR3 comprises 18 residues. Germline V lookup: CDR1 SGDLS, CDR2 YYNGEE. The chain's CDR3 is CASSVRKTGGSGANVLTF. CDR3 bases: TGTGCCAGCAGCGTACGTAAGACAGGAGGCTCTGGGGCCAACGTCCTGACTTTC.

This clone has only one observation. This chain links TRBV5-6 with TRBJ2-1; TRBD2 matches at 9 bases. The germline V gene has CDR1 SGHDT and CDR2 YYEEEE. The V and J ends lost 4 bases and 4 bases, in that order; junction bases with no gene match: 12. The CDR3 loop spans 17 amino acids. The CDR3 DNA follows: TGTGCCAGCAGCCCCACCTGGCGGGGGGGCCCGTACAATGAGCAGTTCTTC. Its protein product is CASSPTWRGGPYNEQFF.

This clone has just a few counts. This chain uses TRBV19 with TRBJ2-1, with D unclear. The V and J ends lost 6 bases and 0 bases respectively, with 12 bases between them. The CDR3 length is 15 residues. Germline V gives CDR1 LNHDA, CDR2 SQIVND (reference sequence). The CDR3 sequence: CASRTGRSSYNEQFF. The DNA of the CDR3 is TGTGCCAGTAGGACTGGTCGGAGCTCCTACAATGAGCAGTTCTTC.

The chain carries TRBV7-8 and TRBJ1-6; D unclear. Looked up from germline, CDR1 is SGHVS and CDR2 is FQNEAQ. V was trimmed by 0 bases and J by 8 bases, leaving 14 bases between them. This CDR3 is built from 16 residues. Here the CDR3 reads CASSLARPGFDSPLHF. The CDR3 DNA reads as TGTGCCAGCAGCTTAGCAAGACCGGGGTTCGATTCACCCCTCCACTTT.

V and J are TRBV28 and TRBJ1-2; possible D gene TRBD1, 5 bases. This CDR3 region has 14 residues. Trimming took 3 bases from V and 8 from J, leaving 16 bases between them. Germline V gene sequence: CDR1 MDHEN, CDR2 SYDVKM. In nucleotides, the CDR3 is TGTGCCAGCAGTTTCGGGGGTCAAGCAGCAGGCTACACCTTC. This encodes CASSFGGQAAGYTF.

This clone is medium-sized in the sample. CDR3 sequence: CASRTVGDTGELFF. The DNA of the CDR3 is TGTGCCAGCAGGACAGTTGGGGACACCGGGGAGCTGTTTTTT. The J gene is TRBJ2-2, the V gene TRBV9, with D tentatively TRBD1 (5 bases). The V end was cut by 5 bases, the J end by 3 bases, with 11 bases between. This CDR3 contains 14 residues. The germline CDR1 and CDR2 sequences are SGDLS and YYNGEE.